Listed below are T cell receptor beta chains from one sample, sequenced in a study of beta chain features in type 1 diabetes. Using immunoSEQ multiplex PCR, the repertoire was profiled, and TCRdb retains in-frame clones only, with some absent. The profile shows 120,000 or so clones, 15% to 20% of them singletons. The sample was central memory CD4+ T cells from blood. The receptor set was obtained from a young man with type 1 diabetes. The CDR3 runs from the conserved cysteine through the conserved F or W. A D gene is named only where the DNA matches it firmly. Clone size is shown for a subset of rows, as once, few, many or a class of expanded clone.

. | 15 | . | TRBJ1-1 | TRBV28 | TGTGCCAGCAGTTTACGATATGCCCTGGGCACTGAAGCTTTCTTT | CASSLRYALGTEAFF
few | 16 | . | TRBJ2-6 | TRBV7-2 | TGTGCCAGCAGCCCCGTGGGGGGCTATGGGGCCAACGTCCTGACTTTC | CASSPVGGYGANVLTF
. | 14 | . | TRBJ1-1 | TRBV7-3 | TGTGCCAGCAGCTTAACTAGTGAATACACTGAAGCTTTCTTT | CASSLTSEYTEAFF
. | 13 | . | TRBJ1-5 | TRBV11-1 | TGTGCCAGCAGTTGGGACACCTATCAGCCCCAGCATTTT | CASSWDTYQPQHF
. | 13 | TRBD1 | TRBJ1-5 | TRBV2 | TGTGCCAGTGACAGGGGAGGCAATCAGCCCCAGCATTTT | CASDRGGNQPQHF
. | 13 | . | TRBJ2-5 | TRBV29-1 | TGCAGCGTTGAAGATGACAGGCAAGAGACCCAGTACTTC | CSVEDDRQETQYF
. | 12 | . | TRBJ2-2 | TRBV5-1 | TGCGCCAGCAGCTTGAACACCGGGGAGCTGTTTTTT | CASSLNTGELFF
. | 14 | . | TRBJ2-2 | TRBV19 | TGTGCCAGTAGATACGGCACGAACACCGGGGAGCTGTTTTTT | CASRYGTNTGELFF
. | 13 | TRBD1 | TRBJ2-7 | TRBV7-3 | TGTGCCAGCAGCAGCGACAGGGGCCACGAGCAGTACTTC | CASSSDRGHEQYF
few | 13 | . | TRBJ2-3 | TRBV29-1 | TGCAGCGTTGAGGTAGCCGGCACAGATACGCAGTATTTT | CSVEVAGTDTQYF
few | 11 | . | TRBJ2-3 | TRBV20-1 | TGCAGTGCTCCCAACCGCGGTACGCAGTATTTT | CSAPNRGTQYF
. | 13 | . | TRBJ2-3 | TRBV29-1 | TGCAGCGTTGGAGGAGGGGCCACAGATACGCAGTATTTT | CSVGGGATDTQYF
few | 14 | . | TRBJ2-5 | TRBV6-6 | TGTGCCAGCAGTTTACAAGTACCAATTGAGACCCAGTACTTC | CASSLQVPIETQYF
. | 16 | TRBD2 | TRBJ2-5 | TRBV6-5 | TGTGCCAGCAGTTTCGGGACTAGCGGGGGGAGTGAGACCCAGTACTTC | CASSFGTSGGSETQYF
few | 15 | . | TRBJ2-6 | TRBV7-3 | TGTGCCAGCAGCTCAGGGTCAGCTGGGGCCAACGTCCTGACTTTC | CASSSGSAGANVLTF
few | 15 | . | TRBJ2-1 | TRBV7-9 | TGTGCCAGCAGGTCACGGGAGAACTCCTACAATGAGCAGTTCTTC | CASRSRENSYNEQFF
few | 16 | TRBD1 | TRBJ1-6 | TRBV7-2 | TGTGCCAGCAGCTTAGGAGGGGGACAGTATAATTCACCCCTCCACTTT | CASSLGGGQYNSPLHF
. | 16 | TRBD2 | TRBJ2-5 | TRBV9 | TGTGCCAGCAGCGTAGCGGAGCGGGGGGGCCCGGAGACCCAGTACTTC | CASSVAERGGPETQYF
. | 16 | . | TRBJ1-3 | TRBV4-3 | TGCGCCAGCAGCCAAGAACCAGAACACTCTGGAAACACCATATATTTT | CASSQEPEHSGNTIYF
. | 14 | . | TRBJ2-1 | TRBV19 | TGTGCCAGTAGTATTATCTGGGGCTACAATGAGCAGTTCTTC | CASSIIWGYNEQFF
. | 15 | TRBD1 | TRBJ1-4 | TRBV9 | TGTGCCAGCAGCTCTAGTGGGACAGGGGCCGAAAAACTGTTTTTT | CASSSSGTGAEKLFF
many | 15 | . | TRBJ1-2 | TRBV27 | TGTGCCAGCAGTTTTTCGCAGGGAACTGGCTATGGCTACACCTTC | CASSFSQGTGYGYTF
. | 12 | . | TRBJ2-7 | TRBV19 | TGTGCCAGTAGAGGGGTATCCTACGAGCAGTACTTC | CASRGVSYEQYF
. | 13 | . | TRBJ1-2 | TRBV27 | TGTGCCAGCAGTAATAGCAGGGGTTTTACCTACACCTTC | CASSNSRGFTYTF
. | 13 | . | TRBJ1-2 | TRBV29-1 | TGCAGCGCCCGGGCCGGGTCTAACTATGGCTACACCTTC | CSARAGSNYGYTF
. | 11 | . | TRBJ2-7 | TRBV30 | TGTACCCTCGGCAGGGGTTACGAGCAGTACTTC | CTLGRGYEQYF
few | 14 | TRBD1 | TRBJ2-1 | TRBV10-3 | TGTGCCATCAGTCCCGGGACAGATTTTAATGAGCAGTTCTTC | CAISPGTDFNEQFF
. | 14 | . | TRBJ1-1 | TRBV9 | TGTGCCAGCAGCGTAGGAAGCGGGAACACTGAAGCTTTCTTT | CASSVGSGNTEAFF
. | 14 | TRBD2 | TRBJ2-7 | TRBV9 | TGTGCCAGCAGCGTAGGCGGGAGTTCCTACGAGCAGTACTTC | CASSVGGSSYEQYF
. | 15 | . | TRBJ2-3 | TRBV5-1 | TGCGCCAGCAGCCCTCTTGGGGGAGAAGGGAATACGCAGTATTTT | CASSPLGGEGNTQYF
. | 15 | TRBD2 | TRBJ2-3 | TRBV5-1 | TGCGCCAGCAGCTTGAGCGGGGAGTATACAGATACGCAGTATTTT | CASSLSGEYTDTQYF
. | 15 | TRBD2 | TRBJ2-7 | TRBV4-3 | TGCGCCAGCAGCCATGTCCGCGGGGGGGCGGACGAGCAGTACTTC | CASSHVRGGADEQYF
. | 14 | . | TRBJ1-5 | TRBV7-2 | TGTGCCAGCAGTCCTTATTATAGCAATCAGCCCCAGCATTTT | CASSPYYSNQPQHF
many | 16 | TRBD1 | TRBJ1-6 | TRBV4-2 | TGTGCCAGCAGCCAAGGTCCGACAGGGGGCGACTCACCCCTCCACTTT | CASSQGPTGGDSPLHF
few | 16 | . | TRBJ2-2 | TRBV5-1 | TGCGCCAGCAGCTGGACCGGGACACTAAACACCGGGGAGCTGTTTTTT | CASSWTGTLNTGELFF
many | 14 | TRBD1 | TRBJ2-4 | TRBV28 | TGTGCCAGCAGTGATGGACAGGGGAGGTACATTCAGTACTTC | CASSDGQGRYIQYF
. | 12 | . | TRBJ2-7 | TRBV7-9 | TGTGCCAGCAGCGTGAGGACAGACCAGCAGTACTTC | CASSVRTDQQYF
few | 13 | . | TRBJ2-3 | TRBV27 | TGTGCCAGCACTGGTCGAAATCTGGATACGCAGTATTTT | CASTGRNLDTQYF
. | 16 | . | TRBJ2-1 | TRBV4-2 | TGTGCCAGCAGCCAAGATCCAGGGGCGGGTTACAATGAGCAGTTCTTC | CASSQDPGAGYNEQFF
once | 14 | . | TRBJ1-1 | TRBV2 | TGTGCCAGCAATTCCCTTACGGTGGGGTCTGAAGCTTTCTTT | CASNSLTVGSEAFF
. | 13 | TRBD2 | TRBJ2-1 | TRBV2 | TGTGCCAGCGGCTTGCTAGCGGGCAATGAGCAGTTCTTC | CASGLLAGNEQFF
few | 13 | . | TRBJ1-1 | TRBV7-9 | TGTGCCAGCAGCTTGGTTAGGAACACTGAAGCTTTCTTT | CASSLVRNTEAFF
few | 16 | TRBD2 | TRBJ2-3 | TRBV28 | TGTGCCAGCAGTTTCCCACAAGGACTAGCGACAGATACGCAGTATTTT | CASSFPQGLATDTQYF
. | 14 | . | TRBJ1-3 | TRBV2 | TGTGCCAGCAGTGAATGGGGGCCTGGAAACACCATATATTTT | CASSEWGPGNTIYF
few | 12 | TRBD2 | TRBJ2-7 | TRBV7-9 | TGTGCCGTCGAGCGGGAGAGTTTCGAGCAGTACTTC | CAVERESFEQYF
. | 17 | TRBD2 | TRBJ2-3 | TRBV7-2 | TGTGCCAGCAGCTCTATTTTGGGCGGGAGGGCCGAAGATACGCAGTATTTT | CASSSILGGRAEDTQYF
. | 15 | . | TRBJ2-5 | TRBV7-2 | TGTGCCAGCAGCTCAATGTCGAGGGGGGCAGAGACCCAGTACTTC | CASSSMSRGAETQYF
many | 13 | TRBD1 | TRBJ2-4 | TRBV29-1 | TGCAGCGTTGGTGACAGGGGCAAAAACATTCAGTACTTC | CSVGDRGKNIQYF
few | 13 | . | TRBJ1-6 | TRBV7-7 | TGTGCTAGCAGCTTAGATATTAATTCACCCCTCCACTTT | CASSLDINSPLHF
. | 14 | . | TRBJ2-3 | TRBV29-1 | TGCAGCGTTGTGAGCCGTCTCGCAAGTGGTACGCAGTATTTT | CSVVSRLASGTQYF
. | 15 | . | TRBJ1-6 | TRBV18 | TGTGCCAGCTCACCCACTGGGGCCTATAATTCACCCCTCCACTTT | CASSPTGAYNSPLHF
once | 15 | . | TRBJ2-2 | TRBV5-1 | TGCGCCAGCACCGGTACCCAGGGGCATGCCGGGGAGCTGTTTTTT | CASTGTQGHAGELFF
. | 14 | TRBD2 | TRBJ2-3 | TRBV13 | TGTGCCAGCAGAGGACTAGCTAGCACAGATACGCAGTATTTT | CASRGLASTDTQYF
. | 14 | . | TRBJ2-3 | TRBV5-1 | TGCGCCAGCAGCTTCCAACCAGGGGAAGATACGCAGTATTTT | CASSFQPGEDTQYF
. | 13 | . | TRBJ1-1 | TRBV29-1 | TGCAGCGTTGTCCGGTCCCTGAACACTGAAGCTTTCTTT | CSVVRSLNTEAFF
few | 16 | TRBD2 | TRBJ2-3 | TRBV5-4 | TGTGCCAGCAGCAAGACTAGCGGGGGACGAGGGGATACGCAGTATTTT | CASSKTSGGRGDTQYF
. | 16 | TRBD2 | TRBJ2-4 | TRBV5-1 | TGCGCCAGCAGCTTGGGCCCTAGCGGGACCGAAAACATTCAGTACTTC | CASSLGPSGTENIQYF
few | 14 | . | TRBJ2-7 | TRBV5-1 | TGCGCCAGCAGCTCTACCTCGACTGAATACGAGCAGTACTTC | CASSSTSTEYEQYF
few | 15 | TRBD2 | TRBJ2-1 | TRBV10-1 | TGCGCCAGCAGCCAAACTAGCGGGTCAAACAATGAGCAGTTCTTC | CASSQTSGSNNEQFF
. | 13 | . | TRBJ1-4 | TRBV7-3 | TGTGCCAGCAGCCAGGGCCAAGGTGAAAAACTGTTTTTT | CASSQGQGEKLFF